The text below deals with one T cell receptor (beta chain). The assay was immunoSEQ multiplex PCR, and TCRdb's table has in-frame clones only and misses some. The repertoire holds approximately 66,000 clones, with 85% to 90% as singletons. In germline, CDR1 is SGDLS, CDR2 YYNGEE. The CDR3 loop spans 13 amino acids. Trimming removed 4 bases from V and 6 bases from J; junction bases left unmatched: 4. The sample is drawn from a study of blood T cell repertoires in COVID-19. This chain joins TRBV9 and TRBJ1-2; 9 nucleotides line up with TRBD1. This clonotype was sampled from a human donor with active COVID-19. The donor label of this sample is uncertain. Sample: peripheral blood. As DNA, the CDR3 is TGTGCCAGCAGCACGGGACAGGGCGATGGCTACACCTTC. It translates to CASSTGQGDGYTF.